This T cell receptor beta chain was obtained from a study of cytomegalovirus exposure and HLA in healthy donors. Overall study findings and caveats: Reportedly, diagnosis of cytomegalovirus status by the classifier showed high specificity and sensitivity. Rare sequences made up most TCRs, while some public TCRs were found in many donors.

Data came from immunoSEQ multiplex PCR; TCRdb stores just in-frame clones and leaves some out. The table lists roughly 120,000 clones, about 84% of them singletons. The ends lost 7 bases at V and 2 bases at J; junction bases unmatched: 13. The length of the CDR3 is 17 residues. Germline loops: CDR1 SNHLY, CDR2 FYNNEI. To note about this clone: Its antigen is currently unknown.

The TCR comes from a man younger than 35 in good health and CMV-seronegative. The specimen sequenced was PBMCs. The rearrangement joins TRBV2 to TRBJ2-3, with TRBD2 identical over 9 bases. DNA for the CDR3: TGTGCCAGCACCAATTCCCGCCTAGCGGGGTTCACAGATACGCAGTATTTT. It yields the protein CASTNSRLAGFTDTQYF.